This TCR beta chain was sequenced for a study of breast tumors, draining lymph nodes, adjacent tissues. Study-wide results and limits: Tumor and nontumor repertoires were significantly more similar in luminal-like than in basal-like breast cancer.

This clonotype has at least ten counts. The antigen is not known. TCRdb processed the multiplex PCR reads anew with MiXCR; each CDR3 protein has one entry. The sample holds over 60,000 distinct CDR3 sequences; 57% are singletons and the top ten take roughly a fifth. V lost 4 bases to trimming and J lost 0 bases, with 13 bases between them. CDR3 length equals 16 residues. In germline, CDR1 is MDHEN, CDR2 SYDVKM. V is TRBV28 and J is TRBJ1-5; D is uncertain. Sequencing used breast tumor tissue. This sequence was found in a female donor with breast cancer. Some clones in this sample may be carry-over from other donors' samples. CDR3 sequence: CASSSSGQASNQPQHF. DNA of the CDR3: TGTGCCAGCAGTTCCTCAGGTCAGGCTAGCAATCAGCCCCAGCATTTT.